Below are 18 T cell receptor beta chains sequenced from a single sample in a study of beta chain features in type 1 diabetes. Since all of the isolated RNA was reverse transcribed, expressed TCRB transcripts were what got sequenced. The repertoire was sequenced with immunoSEQ multiplex PCR; TCRdb's copy has only in-frame clones and lacks some. This table has a few hundred thousand clones, approximately 15% appearing once. The material sequenced was naive CD4+ T cells from blood. All receptors come from a man under 40 in good health.

The chain has TRBV5-4 and TRBJ2-2; D is perhaps TRBD2 (5 bases). Trimming removed 2 bases at V and 1 base at J, with 9 bases between. Germline V gives CDR1 SGHNT, CDR2 YYREEE (reference sequence). This CDR3 is 15 amino acids long. CDR3 nucleotide sequence: TGTGCCAGCAGCTTACTGGACTGGAACACCGGGGAGCTGTTTTTT. Translating gives CASSLLDWNTGELFF.

This clone was recorded a few times. Here the CDR3 reads CSAFVGTQYF. For the CDR3, the DNA is TGCAGTGCGTTTGTAGGGACCCAGTACTTC. The rearrangement joins TRBV20-1 to TRBJ2-5; D is unresolved. This CDR3 region has 10 residues. The V end lost 6 bases, the J end lost 7 bases, and 9 bases lay between the germline ends. The germline V gene encodes CDR1 DFQATT and CDR2 SNEGSKA (reference sequence).

This clone was counted a few times. The V call is TRBV5-1, the J call TRBJ2-7; D unresolved. The germline V gene encodes CDR1 SGHRS and CDR2 YFSETQ. CDR3 length: 13 amino acids. V was cut by 3 bases and J by 5 bases, with 12 bases left in between. The CDR3 DNA is TGCGCCAGCAGCTCTCCCCCCAGCCACGAGCAGTACGTC. Encoded protein: CASSSPPSHEQYV.

Worth noting for this clone: This may stem from a read error, because a much larger clone lies one nucleotide away. The V call is TRBV25-1, the J call TRBJ2-3; D uncertain. The V end lost 5 bases, the J end lost 2 bases, and 2 bases lay between the germline ends. This CDR3 contains 11 residues. Germline-derived CDR1 and CDR2 are MGHDK and SYGVNS. CDR3: CASSNTDTQYF. The CDR3 nucleotides read TGTGCCAGCAGTAACACAGATACGCAGTATTTT.

The rearrangement uses TRBV2 and TRBJ2-1; the match to TRBD2 covers 8 bases. Germline-derived CDR1 and CDR2 are SNHLY and FYNNEI. The CDR3 is made up of 11 amino acids. J gave up 6 bases and V 8 bases, and 0 bases lay outside the gene matches. CDR3 in amino acids: CASGTSNEQFF. In nucleotides, the CDR3 is TGTGCCAGCGGGACTAGCAATGAGCAGTTCTTC.

This clone was detected only a few times. This chain uses TRBV7-8 with TRBJ2-4; TRBD1 or TRBD2 may be the D gene (5 bases each). With 1 base removed from V and 1 base from J, the gap between germline ends came to 8 bases. CDR1 and CDR2 (germline): SGHVS, FQNEAQ. The CDR3 length is 15 residues. The CDR3 DNA sequence: TGTGCCAGCAGCTTAGAGTGGGGGGCCAAAAACATTCAGTACTTC. It translates to CASSLEWGAKNIQYF. Combining the CDR3 with reference TRBV7-8 and TRBJ2-4 gives the whole variable domain GAGVSQSPRYKVAKRGQDVALRCDPISGHVSLFWYQQALGQGPEFLTYFQNEAQLDKSGLPSDRFFAERPEGSVSTLKIQRTQQEDSAVYLCASSLEWGAKNIQYFGAGTRLSVL.

The chain links TRBV7-2 to TRBJ1-1; D is ambiguous. This CDR3 spans 12 amino acids. The germline V gene encodes CDR1 SGHTA and CDR2 FQGNSA. V was shortened by 2 bases and J by 6 bases, with 7 bases between the two germline ends. The CDR3 nucleotides read TGTGCCAGCAGCTTAAGAGTGGCTGAAGCTTTCTTT. Translation: CASSLRVAEAFF.

This clone has only a few counts. The gene calls are TRBV2 and TRBJ2-7; possible D gene TRBD1, 6 bases. Trimming cost V 6 bases and J 4 bases, with 22 bases left between them. Germline V gene lookup returns CDR1 SNHLY and CDR2 FYNNEI. The CDR3 totals 16 residues. The CDR3 spells CASRVPGMGARYEQYF. The CDR3, as DNA: TGTGCCAGCAGGGTCCCAGGTATGGGGGCGAGGTACGAGCAGTACTTC.

The chain joins TRBV14 to TRBJ1-4, with a possible D match to TRBD1 (6 bases). Germline V lookup: CDR1 SGHDN, CDR2 FVKESK. The ends were cut back, 0 bases at V and 7 bases at J, with 21 bases in the middle. The CDR3 extends over 18 amino acids. CDR3 nucleotide sequence: TGTGCCAGCAGCCAAGATTGGTGGATGGCAGGGGCGAGTGAAAAACTGTTTTTT. It encodes CASSQDWWMAGASEKLFF.

The gene calls are TRBV29-1 and TRBJ2-1; perhaps TRBD2 as D (5 bases). Trimming removed 4 bases at V and 6 bases at J, with 16 bases between. Looked up from germline, CDR1 is SQVTM and CDR2 is ANQGSEA. The CDR3 is made up of 14 amino acids. In DNA form, the CDR3 reads TGCAGCGTTGTTGAACAGCACGGGATCAATGAGCAGTTCTTC. This gives the protein CSVVEQHGINEQFF.

On this clone: The junction departs from the called germline gene at one end, perhaps through a read error. The sample contains more than one DNA sequence encoding this CDR3. V usage is TRBV7-9 and J usage is TRBJ2-7; 10 bases fit TRBD2. Germline values: CDR1 SEHNR, CDR2 FQNEAQ (reference sequence). CDR3 length equals 13 residues. CDR3 coding DNA: TGTGCCAGCAGCCTAGCGGGGGCCTACGAGCAGTACTTC. It codes for CASSLAGAYEQYF.

The genes are TRBV5-4 and TRBJ2-3; D is uncertain. From germline, CDR1 is SGHNT and CDR2 YYREEE (reference sequence). This CDR3 has 15 residues. V gave up 3 bases and J gave up 0 bases, with 11 bases separating them. The CDR3 DNA is TGTGCCAGCAGCTGGGCCAGCACCAGCACAGATACGCAGTATTTT. This translates into CASSWASTSTDTQYF.

The chain joins TRBV13 to TRBJ1-6; 10 bases line up with TRBD1. The CDR3 length is 14 residues. Germline trimming cut 5 bases from V and 10 bases from J; bases unmatched to any gene: 5. CDR1 and CDR2 (germline): PRHDT, FYEKMQ (reference sequence). CDR3 amino acids: CASSRGQGGSPLHF. The CDR3 region has the DNA TGTGCCAGCAGCCGTGGACAGGGGGGATCACCCCTCCACTTT.

The rearrangement links TRBV7-9 to TRBJ1-2, with D unclear. The CDR3 spans 13 residues. V lost 1 base, J lost 2 bases, and 5 bases lay in between. In germline, CDR1 is SEHNR, CDR2 FQNEAQ (reference sequence). In DNA form, the CDR3 reads TGTGCCAGCAGCTTAGACACAAACTATGGCTACACCTTC. As protein: CASSLDTNYGYTF.

The V and J genes are TRBV5-1 and TRBJ2-1, with a weak D call TRBD2 (5 bases). The CDR3 is made up of 16 amino acids. Per the germline V gene, CDR1 is SGHRS and CDR2 is YFSETQ. Deletions cut 0 bases from V and 1 base from J, with 11 bases between. CDR3 coding DNA: TGCGCCAGCAGCTTGGACGGGGTATATTCCTACAATGAGCAGTTCTTC. This gives the protein CASSLDGVYSYNEQFF.

This clone was counted a few times. The chain links TRBV28 to TRBJ2-3; 13 bases are a match to TRBD2. Germline V gene data show CDR1 as MDHEN and CDR2 as SYDVKM. This CDR3 region has 17 residues. The trim removed 5 bases at V and 0 bases at J, leaving 5 bases unmatched. Here the CDR3 reads CASSKLAGGPSTDTQYF. The CDR3 DNA follows: TGTGCCAGCAGTAAACTAGCGGGAGGGCCTAGCACAGATACGCAGTATTTT.

This sequence joins TRBV7-6 and TRBJ1-6, with unresolved D. Per germline, CDR1 SGHVS and CDR2 FNYEAQ. Trimming shortened V by 1 base and J by 6 bases, and 10 bases separated the two germline ends. CDR3 length: 15 amino acids. The DNA of the CDR3 is TGTGCCAGCAGCTTAGGTTCGTCGGGTAATTCACCCCTCCACTTT. Amino acid sequence: CASSLGSSGNSPLHF.

This clone was seen a few times. Just one base apart from a much larger clone, this may be a read error. The chain has TRBV11-3 and TRBJ2-1; D perhaps matches TRBD2 (5 bases). The V gene lost 3 bases and the J gene lost 0 bases, with 9 bases spanning the gap. CDR1 and CDR2 from the germline V gene are SGHNT and YENEEA. This CDR3 is 15 amino acids long. CDR3 sequence: CASSFSESSYNEQFF. Here the CDR3 DNA reads TGTGCCAGCAGCTTTAGCGAGAGCTCCTACAATGAGCAGTTCTTC.